Here is one T cell receptor (beta chain) with its context. The antigen is unknown. This sample is drawn from a study of T cell responses to AZD1222 COVID-19 vaccine. Study results and caveats: No day 14 peak samples; only post-peak repertoires were characterized.

Looked up from germline, CDR1 is MNHEY and CDR2 is SVGAGI. The CDR3 totals 15 residues. The V and J ends lost 6 bases and 3 bases, in that order; junction bases with no gene match: 8. Assay used: immunoSEQ multiplex PCR; TCRdb lists only in-frame clones, some missing. The sample includes about 100,000 clones, approximately 87% of them seen just once. Source: peripheral blood, taken on day 0 of AZD1222 vaccination. This TCR derives from an adult in good health. The V gene is TRBV6-5, the J gene TRBJ2-5; 9 bases align to TRBD2. CDR3 sequence reads: CASRPLIAGEETQYF. For the CDR3, the DNA is TGTGCCAGCAGACCCCTCATAGCGGGGGAAGAGACCCAGTACTTC.